One sample yielded the 15 T cell receptor beta chains listed below, sequenced in a study of T cell responses to AZD1222 COVID-19 vaccine. TCRdb's table, derived via immunoSEQ multiplex PCR, lists solely in-frame clones and lacks some. This sample has tens of thousands of clones, with about 83% found just once. This specimen consisted of peripheral blood, obtained on day 0 of AZD1222 vaccination. The receptors here all came from an adult in good health.

The CDR3 bases are TGTGCCAGCAGAACCGGGACACGTCGCACAGATACGCAGTATTTT. It is translated as CASRTGTRRTDTQYF. The genes are TRBV6-5 and TRBJ2-3, with a possible D match to TRBD1 (6 bases). Trimming took off 6 bases at V and 1 base at J, with 14 bases between the two ends. The CDR3 loop spans 15 amino acids. CDR1 and CDR2 (germline): MNHEY, SVGAGI.

The genes are TRBV27 and TRBJ1-1, with D possibly matching TRBD1 (6 bases). The V gene lost 6 bases and the J gene lost 4 bases, with 9 bases spanning the gap. CDR1 MNHEY and CDR2 SMNVEV come from the germline V gene (reference sequence). CDR3 length: 12 residues. CDR3: CASRRGGTEAFF. CDR3 sequence (DNA): TGTGCCAGCAGGAGAGGGGGCACTGAAGCTTTCTTT.

The chain uses TRBV25-1 and TRBJ2-1; TRBD2 aligns across 9 bases. CDR1 MGHDK and CDR2 SYGVNS come from the germline V gene. CDR3 length: 17 amino acids. V trimming: 4 bases; J trimming: 6 bases; junction bases outside the gene matches: 13. The CDR3 DNA follows: TGTGCCAGCAGTGCGATCCCACCAGAGACTAGCGGCAATGAGCAGTTCTTC. Protein sequence: CASSAIPPETSGNEQFF.

The CDR3 region has the DNA TGCGCCAGCAGCCAAGGAGGGGGACAGGGTTCCTACGAGCAGTACTTC. Translating it yields CASSQGGGQGSYEQYF. This chain joins TRBV4-1 and TRBJ2-7; 9 nucleotides align to TRBD1. The CDR3 contains 16 residues. V dropped 1 base and J dropped 1; count of bases not matched to a gene: 5. CDR1 and CDR2 from the germline V gene are MGHRA and YSYEKL.

The gene calls are TRBV5-1 and TRBJ2-1; D is perhaps TRBD1 or TRBD2 (5 bases each). Between the trimmed V and J ends, which lost 2 bases and 3 bases, there was a span of 9 bases. This CDR3 comprises 14 residues. Germline V gene sequence: CDR1 SGHRS, CDR2 YFSETQ. The CDR3 sequence: CASSLRGVYNEQFF. Written as DNA, the CDR3 is TGCGCCAGCAGCTTAAGAGGGGTCTACAATGAGCAGTTCTTC.

V is TRBV5-1 and J is TRBJ1-4, with a possible D match to TRBD1 (6 bases). Trimming left V 4 bases short and J 7 bases short, with 8 bases between. This CDR3 is built from 12 residues. CDR1 is SGHRS, CDR2 YFSETQ, per germline. CDR3 bases: TGCGCCAGCAGCAAGGACAGTGAAAAACTGTTTTTT. This sequence encodes CASSKDSEKLFF.

This clone was counted a single time. The V and J genes are TRBV7-3 and TRBJ2-3, with TRBD2 matching over 12 bases. This CDR3 is built from 15 residues. The V segment lost 4 bases and the J segment 6 bases; nucleotides outside the gene matches: 5. Germline CDR1 is SGHTA and CDR2 is FQGTGA. CDR3: CASSSSGTSGDTQYF. The CDR3 coding sequence is TGTGCCAGCAGCTCCTCCGGGACTAGCGGGGATACGCAGTATTTT.

This clone occurred once. The chain carries TRBV6-5 and TRBJ1-5, with 9 bases aligning to TRBD1. Germline CDR1 and CDR2: MNHEY and SVGAGI. The CDR3 spans 15 residues. Unmatched junction bases numbered 3, after V lost 5 bases and J lost 1 base. CDR3: CASSTGGASNQPQHF. CDR3 sequence (DNA): TGTGCCAGCAGTACAGGGGGCGCGAGCAATCAGCCCCAGCATTTT.

The chain carries TRBV3-1 (or the pseudogene TRBV3-2) and TRBJ2-5; D possibly uses TRBD1 or TRBD2 (6 bases each). CDR3 length: 16 residues. Trimming removed 4 bases from V and 4 bases from J, with 19 bases in between. Germline V gene sequence: CDR1 LGHDT, CDR2 YNNKEL (reference sequence). In DNA, the CDR3 is TGTGCCAGCAGCCGTACAAGGGGGGTCCTGGGAGAGACCCAGTACTTC. This encodes CASSRTRGVLGETQYF.

The CDR3, as DNA: TGTGCCAGCAGCTTAACAGGGACGGAATCACCCCTCCACTTT. This sequence encodes CASSLTGTESPLHF. The genes are TRBV7-8 and TRBJ1-6; D possibly corresponds to TRBD1 (6 bases). Per the germline V gene, CDR1 is SGHVS and CDR2 is FQNEAQ. V was trimmed by 2 bases and J by 10 bases, leaving 12 bases between them. This CDR3 contains 14 residues. The full variable domain, with the rest looked up from reference TRBV7-8 and TRBJ1-6, is GAGVSQSPRYKVAKRGQDVALRCDPISGHVSLFWYQQALGQGPEFLTYFQNEAQLDKSGLPSDRFFAERPEGSVSTLKIQRTQQEDSAVYLCASSLTGTESPLHFGNGTRLTVT.

V usage is TRBV7-2 and J usage is TRBJ1-3, with 8 bases that match TRBD1. The CDR3 contains 15 residues. Germline CDR1 and CDR2: SGHTA and FQGNSA. V was clipped by 5 bases and J by 2 bases; unmatched bases: 5. This CDR3 reads CASSTDRGTGNTIYF. The CDR3 DNA is TGTGCCAGCAGCACAGACAGGGGCACTGGAAACACCATATATTTT.

The chain carries TRBV5-1 and TRBJ2-6; D gene uncertain. Trimming pared 4 bases from V and 0 bases from J, leaving 5 bases between. The CDR3 runs to 14 residues. Germline CDR1 SGHRS, CDR2 YFSETQ. CDR3 protein: CASSTDSGANVLTF. The CDR3 DNA reads TGCGCCAGCAGCACAGACTCTGGGGCCAACGTCCTGACTTTC.

The chain uses TRBV7-9 and TRBJ1-3; 9 bases are a match to TRBD1. V lost 5 bases and J lost 4; bases outside the gene matches: 3. In germline, CDR1 is SEHNR, CDR2 FQNEAQ (reference sequence). The CDR3 length is 14 residues. Here the CDR3 reads CASSPGQGGNTIYF. The CDR3 coding sequence is TGTGCCAGCAGCCCGGGACAGGGAGGAAACACCATATATTTT.

The chain employs TRBV7-8 and TRBJ2-2; either TRBD1 or TRBD2 may supply D (5 bases each). This CDR3 comprises 14 residues. Germline-derived CDR1 and CDR2 are SGHVS and FQNEAQ. The V and J ends lost 3 bases and 4 bases respectively, with 9 bases between them. This CDR3 reads CASSFRESTGELFF. In DNA form, the CDR3 reads TGTGCCAGCAGCTTCAGGGAGAGCACCGGGGAGCTGTTTTTT.

There are a few counts of this clone. The chain uses TRBV2 and TRBJ2-1; D remains unclear. CDR1 and CDR2 from the germline V gene are SNHLY and FYNNEI. V lost 1 base and J lost 8, with 12 bases in between. The CDR3 extends over 14 amino acids. CDR3 protein: CASSEGYLMDEQFF. The DNA for the CDR3 is TGTGCCAGCAGTGAAGGGTACCTCATGGATGAGCAGTTCTTC.